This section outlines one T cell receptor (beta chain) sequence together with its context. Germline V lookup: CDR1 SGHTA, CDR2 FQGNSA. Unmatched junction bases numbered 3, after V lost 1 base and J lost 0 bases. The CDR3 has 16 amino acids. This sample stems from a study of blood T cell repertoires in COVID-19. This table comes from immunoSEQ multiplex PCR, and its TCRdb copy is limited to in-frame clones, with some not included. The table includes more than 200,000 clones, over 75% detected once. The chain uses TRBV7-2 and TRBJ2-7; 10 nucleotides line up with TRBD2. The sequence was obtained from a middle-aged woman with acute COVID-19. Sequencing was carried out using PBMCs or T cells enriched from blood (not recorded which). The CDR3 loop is CASSLELAGASYEQYF. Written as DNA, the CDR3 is TGTGCCAGCAGCTTAGAGCTAGCGGGGGCCTCCTACGAGCAGTACTTC.